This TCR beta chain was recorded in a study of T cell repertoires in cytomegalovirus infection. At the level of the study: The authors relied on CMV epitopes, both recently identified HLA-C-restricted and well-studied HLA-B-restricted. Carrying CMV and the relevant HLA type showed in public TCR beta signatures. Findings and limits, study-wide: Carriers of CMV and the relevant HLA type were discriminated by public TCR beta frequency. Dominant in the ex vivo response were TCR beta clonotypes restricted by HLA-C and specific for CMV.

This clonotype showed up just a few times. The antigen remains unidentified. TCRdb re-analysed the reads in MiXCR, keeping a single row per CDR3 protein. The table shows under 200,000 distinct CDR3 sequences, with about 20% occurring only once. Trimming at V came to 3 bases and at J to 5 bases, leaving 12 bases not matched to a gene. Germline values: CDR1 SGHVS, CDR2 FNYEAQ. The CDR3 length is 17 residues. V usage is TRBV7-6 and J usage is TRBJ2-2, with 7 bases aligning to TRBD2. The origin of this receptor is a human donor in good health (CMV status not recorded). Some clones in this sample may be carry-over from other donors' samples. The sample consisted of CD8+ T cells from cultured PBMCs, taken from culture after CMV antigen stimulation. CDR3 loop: CASSFSGAGSGTGELFF. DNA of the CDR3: TGTGCCAGCAGCTTCTCCGGAGCGGGGTCGGGAACCGGGGAGCTGTTTTTT.